The rows below give T cell receptor beta chains drawn from one sample of a study of T cell repertoires in cytomegalovirus infection. TCRdb redid the calling of the reads with MiXCR, one entry per CDR3 protein. In the table there are approximately 500,000 distinct CDR3 sequences, about 15% of which are singletons. Sequenced material: CD8+ T cells from PBMCs. Every receptor here comes from a human donor in good health (CMV status not recorded). Some clones in this sample may be carry-over from other donors' samples. The CDR3 runs from the conserved cysteine through the conserved F or W. Fields, in order: J gene, clone size, CDR3 length, V gene, D gene, CDR3 DNA, CDR3 protein. D genes are given only for firm matches. Size is stated for part of the rows, as once, few or many counts, or as a class when the clone is expanded.

>TRBJ2-5|few|18|TRBV6-1|-
TGTGCCAGCAGTTACCTAGACTGGGGCGCAGAGGGTCAAGAGACCCAGTACTTC
CASSYLDWGAEGQETQYF
>TRBJ1-6|-|15|TRBV2|-
TGTGCCAGCAGACCTACCAAGGGGGACAATTCACCCCTCCACTTT
CASRPTKGDNSPLHF
>TRBJ1-1|few|16|TRBV9|-
TGTGCCAGCAGCGTAGGAGGGTCGCCGATGAACACTGAAGCTTTCTTT
CASSVGGSPMNTEAFF
>TRBJ2-3|many|16|TRBV5-1|TRBD1
TGCGCCAGCAGCTTCTGGACAGGGCCTAGCACAGATACGCAGTATTTT
CASSFWTGPSTDTQYF
>TRBJ1-5|many|17|TRBV6-1|-
TGTGCCAGCAGTTATCCTACAGACAATCATAGCAATCAGCCCCAGCATTTT
CASSYPTDNHSNQPQHF
>TRBJ2-7|-|17|TRBV28|TRBD2
TGTGCCAGCAGTTTACGGTGGAGCGGGAGCCTCTCCTACGAGCAGTACTTC
CASSLRWSGSLSYEQYF
>TRBJ2-2|many|15|TRBV28|TRBD1
TGTGCCAGCAGTAGTGAACAGGGGTGGACCGGGGAGCTGTTTTTT
CASSSEQGWTGELFF
>TRBJ2-2|many|15|TRBV7-6|-
TGTGCCAGCAGCTTAGGGCAGCAGAACACCGGGGAGCTGTTTTTT
CASSLGQQNTGELFF
>TRBJ2-1|-|14|TRBV15|-
TGTGCCACCAGCGAGGGGCCGTCCTACAATCAGCAGTTCTTC
CATSEGPSYNQQFF
>TRBJ2-3|many|16|TRBV28|-
TGTGCCAGCAGTTTACTTAGCGAATCTAGCACAGATACGCAGTATTTT
CASSLLSESSTDTQYF
>TRBJ2-7|-|16|TRBV15|TRBD1
TGTGCCACCAGCAGAGATCAGACAGGGACCTCCTACGAGCAGTACTTC
CATSRDQTGTSYEQYF
>TRBJ1-1|-|19|TRBV2|-
TGTGCCAGCAGTGAAGGTGGGGGCCCAGTTTCGATAGTGAACACTGAAGCTTTCTTT
CASSEGGGPVSIVNTEAFF
>TRBJ2-2|many|17|TRBV6-5|TRBD1
TGTGCCAGCAGTTACGGCTATGGGACAGGGTTCGGCGGGGAGCTGTTTTTT
CASSYGYGTGFGGELFF
>TRBJ2-1|-|15|TRBV4-1|-
TGCGCCAGCAGCCAAGGGGCAGGGAACTACAATGAGCAGTTCTTC
CASSQGAGNYNEQFF
>TRBJ2-7|-|13|TRBV15|TRBD1
TGTGCCGTCGGGACAGGGGATTTTTACGAGCAGTACTTC
CAVGTGDFYEQYF
>TRBJ2-5|few|18|TRBV7-8|TRBD2
TGTGCCAGCAGCTTAGATCATCCGCCTAGCGGGGGTTTTGAGACCCAGTACTTC
CASSLDHPPSGGFETQYF
>TRBJ2-7|few|12|TRBV4-1|-
TGCGCCAGCAGCACAACCCCCTACGAGCAGTACTTC
CASSTTPYEQYF
>TRBJ2-1|-|13|TRBV29-1|-
TGCAGCATTCGGACAGAGAACTACAATGAGCAGTTCTTC
CSIRTENYNEQFF
>TRBJ2-5|few|15|TRBV20-1|-
TGCAGTGCTAGATGGGGGGAAGGGGGTCAAGAGACCCAGTACTTC
CSARWGEGGQETQYF
>TRBJ1-1|few|14|TRBV19|-
TGTGCCAGTAGTATAAGGACTTCGAACACTGAAGCTTTCTTT
CASSIRTSNTEAFF
>TRBJ2-1|few|15|TRBV19|TRBD2
TGTGCCAGCACGTCGGCTAGCGGGAGGGCAATTGAGCAGTTCTTC
CASTSASGRAIEQFF
>TRBJ2-2|many|16|TRBV2|TRBD1
TGTGCCAGCAGCGCCGGCGACAGGGGTCACACCGGGGAGCTGTTTTTT
CASSAGDRGHTGELFF
>TRBJ2-5|many|16|TRBV5-1|TRBD2
TGTGCCAGCAGCTTAGTCCTAGCGGGGGGACAAGAGACCCAGTACTTC
CASSLVLAGGQETQYF
>TRBJ2-1|few|16|TRBV11-3|TRBD1
TGTGCCAGCAGCCCATCCGACAGGGAGAGCTACAATGAGCAGTTCTTC
CASSPSDRESYNEQFF
>TRBJ1-3|-|14|TRBV6-5|-
TGTGCCAGCGGGTTGCCGGGACTACAAAACACCATATATTTT
CASGLPGLQNTIYF
>TRBJ2-7|few|14|TRBV5-6|TRBD1
TGTGCCAGCAGCTTTGGACAGGGTTACTACGAGCAGTACTTC
CASSFGQGYYEQYF
>TRBJ1-4|many|15|TRBV28|-
TGTGCCAGCAGTTCCCAGGGAGCAACTAATGAAAAACTGTTTTTT
CASSSQGATNEKLFF
>TRBJ2-5|few|17|TRBV5-1|TRBD2
TGCGCCAGCAGCTTGGGACTAGCGGGGGCGATCCAAGAGACCCAGTACTTC
CASSLGLAGAIQETQYF
>TRBJ1-1|-|13|TRBV6-1|-
TGTGCCAGCAGTTCAGAAAGGAGGACTGAAGCTTTCTTT
CASSSERRTEAFF
>TRBJ1-4|-|15|TRBV27|-
TGTGCCAGCAGTCGCGCCCCCGGGGGGGGTGAAAAACTGGTTTTT
CASSRAPGGGEKLVF
>TRBJ1-5|-|15|TRBV2|-
TGTGCCAGCAGTGAAAAGGGACGGAACAATCAGCCCCAGCATTTT
CASSEKGRNNQPQHF
>TRBJ2-3|few|14|TRBV30|-
TGTGCCTGGAGTGGAGGGAGCCTCGCAGATACGCAGTATTTT
CAWSGGSLADTQYF
>TRBJ2-2|-|16|TRBV7-8|TRBD2
TGTGCAAGCAGCCCTCTGGCGGGAGCAAAAACCGGGGAGCTGTTTTTT
CASSPLAGAKTGELFF
>TRBJ2-1|many|19|TRBV7-8|TRBD2
TGTGCCAGCAGCTTAGAAGGCCTAGCGGTCCCGAGCTCCTACAATGAGCAGTTCTTC
CASSLEGLAVPSSYNEQFF
>TRBJ1-5|many|17|TRBV6-1|-
TGTGCCTCCGGCCGGGACACCCCGGTGACGAGCAATCAGCCCCAGCATTTT
CASGRDTPVTSNQPQHF